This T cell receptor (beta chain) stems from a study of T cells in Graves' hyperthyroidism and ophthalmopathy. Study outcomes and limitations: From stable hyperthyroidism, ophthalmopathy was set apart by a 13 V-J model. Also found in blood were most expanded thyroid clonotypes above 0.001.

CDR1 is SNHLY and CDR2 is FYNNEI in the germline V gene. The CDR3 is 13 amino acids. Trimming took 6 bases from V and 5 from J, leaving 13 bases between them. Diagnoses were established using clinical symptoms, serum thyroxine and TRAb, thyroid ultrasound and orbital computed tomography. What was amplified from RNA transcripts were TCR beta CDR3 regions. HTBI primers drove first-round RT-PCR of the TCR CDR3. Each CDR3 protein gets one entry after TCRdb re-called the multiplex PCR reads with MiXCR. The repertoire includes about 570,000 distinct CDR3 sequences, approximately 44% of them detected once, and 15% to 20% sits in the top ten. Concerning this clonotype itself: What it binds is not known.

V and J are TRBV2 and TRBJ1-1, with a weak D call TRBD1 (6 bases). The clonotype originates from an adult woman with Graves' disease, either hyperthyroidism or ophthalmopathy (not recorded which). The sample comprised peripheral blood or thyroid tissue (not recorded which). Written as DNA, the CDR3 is TGTGCCAGCAGCCAACAGGGCGTAACTGAAGCTTTCTTT. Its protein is CASSQQGVTEAFF.